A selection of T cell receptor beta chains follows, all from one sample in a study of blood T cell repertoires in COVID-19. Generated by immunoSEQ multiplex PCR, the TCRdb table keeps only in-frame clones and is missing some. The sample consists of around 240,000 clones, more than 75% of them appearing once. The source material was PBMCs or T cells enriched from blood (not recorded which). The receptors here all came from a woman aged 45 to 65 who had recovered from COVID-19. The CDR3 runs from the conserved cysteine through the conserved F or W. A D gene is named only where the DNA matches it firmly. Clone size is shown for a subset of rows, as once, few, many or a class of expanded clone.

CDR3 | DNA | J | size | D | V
CASSQVSGRKLEAKNIQYF | TGCGCCAGCAGCCAAGTTAGCGGGAGGAAACTAGAAGCCAAAAACATTCAGTACTTC | TRBJ2-4 | . | TRBD2 | TRBV4-1
CASSRSGGALETQYF | TGTGCCAGCAGTAGGTCCGGGGGGGCCTTGGAGACCCAGTACTTC | TRBJ2-5 | . | TRBD2 | TRBV11-2
CASREAGTGRLDYGYTF | TGCGCCAGCAGAGAGGCCGGGACTGGGCGGTTGGACTATGGCTACACCTTC | TRBJ1-2 | . | . | TRBV10-1
CASSPGVGTEAFF | TGTGCCAGCTCACCAGGAGTGGGCACTGAAGCTTTCTTT | TRBJ1-1 | . | . | TRBV18
CASSKTSGSYNEQFF | TGTGCCAGCAGCAAGACTAGCGGGAGTTACAATGAGCAGTTCTTC | TRBJ2-1 | . | TRBD2 | TRBV7-9
CASSRGGSQETQYF | TGTGCCAGCAGCCGAGGGGGCAGTCAAGAGACCCAGTACTTC | TRBJ2-5 | . | TRBD1 | TRBV7-3
CASSGDRARVYGYTF | TGTGCCAGCAGCGGGGACAGGGCGCGGGTATATGGCTACACCTTC | TRBJ1-2 | . | TRBD1 | TRBV7-2
CSAIGLAKEGSSYNEQFF | TGCAGCGCCATCGGACTAGCCAAGGAGGGGAGCTCCTACAATGAGCAGTTCTTC | TRBJ2-1 | . | TRBD2 | TRBV29-1
CASSILGIAGGPSYEQYF | TGTGCCAGTAGTATATTAGGAATAGCGGGAGGGCCGTCCTACGAGCAGTACTTC | TRBJ2-7 | . | TRBD2 | TRBV19
CASSQEGTGGETQYF | TGTGCCAGCAGCCAAGAAGGAACAGGGGGGGAGACCCAGTACTTC | TRBJ2-5 | . | TRBD1 | TRBV4-2
CASSPGQGARQETQYF | TGTGCCAGCAGCCCTGGACAGGGGGCGAGGCAAGAGACCCAGTACTTC | TRBJ2-5 | . | TRBD1 | TRBV5-8
CASSISDREAFF | TGTGCCAGTAGTATTTCGGACAGGGAAGCTTTCTTT | TRBJ1-1 | once | TRBD1 | TRBV19
CSVARSTEAFF | TGCAGCGTTGCAAGGAGTACTGAAGCTTTCTTT | TRBJ1-1 | . | . | TRBV29-1
CAISESSGRTTFF | TGTGCCATCAGTGAGTCCTCGGGACGGACTACTTTCTTT | TRBJ1-1 | . | . | TRBV10-3
CATSERDGPARWELFF | TGTGCCACCAGTGAGCGGGACGGACCCGCTAGGTGGGAGCTGTTTTTT | TRBJ2-2 | . | . | TRBV24-1
CASSNLWEGTEAFF | TGTGCCAGCAGCAACCTGTGGGAGGGGACTGAAGCTTTCTTT | TRBJ1-1 | . | . | TRBV6-2/TRBV6-3
CASSVVSGGANEQFF | TGTGCCAGCAGCGTAGTGAGCGGGGGGGCCAATGAGCAGTTCTTC | TRBJ2-1 | . | TRBD2 | TRBV9
CASSQVGLNQPQHF | TGTGCCAGCAGCCAAGTGGGACTAAATCAGCCCCAGCATTTT | TRBJ1-5 | . | . | TRBV3-1/TRBV3-2
CATSTNPQGVPNSPLHF | TGTGCCACCAGTACAAATCCTCAGGGGGTACCTAATTCACCCCTCCACTTT | TRBJ1-6 | . | TRBD1 | TRBV24-1
CASSDIVPDSGVYGYTF | TGCGCCAGCAGTGATATCGTCCCGGACAGTGGCGTCTATGGCTACACCTTC | TRBJ1-2 | few | . | TRBV10-2
CASSLSPGELFF | TGTGCCAGCTCTCTGTCCCCCGGGGAGCTGTTTTTT | TRBJ2-2 | . | . | TRBV9